These T cell receptor beta chains were read from a single sample in a study of T cells in Graves' hyperthyroidism and ophthalmopathy. TCRdb reprocessed the multiplex PCR reads via MiXCR and lists one record per CDR3 protein. The table has approximately 370,000 distinct CDR3 sequences, approximately 15% seen once. Material for sequencing was blood. These receptors were taken from a woman younger than 45 with Graves' hyperthyroidism. Each CDR3 is given with its conserved first and last residue. The order of the fields is J gene, D gene, V gene, clone size, CDR3 DNA, CDR3 protein. D genes are given only for firm matches. Clone size, where shown, is once, few, many, or a class for clones that have expanded.

TRBJ2-5 | - | TRBV2 | many | TGTGCCAGCAGCCTATACTCTGAGACCCAGTACTTC | CASSLYSETQYF
TRBJ2-3 | - | TRBV20-1 | many | TGCAGTGCCAAGGACAGTGTAGATACGCAGTATTTT | CSAKDSVDTQYF
TRBJ2-1 | - | TRBV12-3/TRBV12-4 | many | TGTGCCAGCAGTCTGGGGTTCTACAATGAGCAGTTCTTC | CASSLGFYNEQFF
TRBJ2-7 | - | TRBV7-8 | - | TGTGCCAGCAGCCCACGGGGGAGTTGGGTTTTGGGTACGTTCGACGAGCAGTACTTC | CASSPRGSWVLGTFDEQYF
TRBJ2-7 | - | TRBV30 | many | TGTGCCTGGAGTGGTCTAGACGAGCAGTACTTC | CAWSGLDEQYF
TRBJ1-3 | TRBD1 | TRBV12-5 | - | TGTGCTAGTGGCACGGGACAGGGGAGTCACACCATATATTTT | CASGTGQGSHTIYF
TRBJ2-2 | TRBD2 | TRBV5-4 | few | TGTGCCAGCAGCTTGGTGGCTAGCGGGATAAGGAACGGGGAGCTGTTTTTT | CASSLVASGIRNGELFF
TRBJ2-3 | TRBD2 | TRBV20-1 | - | TGCAGTGCCCATAGTAGCGGGAGGGAGGCAGATACGCAGTATTTT | CSAHSSGREADTQYF
TRBJ2-3 | - | TRBV7-9 | many | TGTGCCAGCAGCTTTGTCCTGGGCACAGATACGCAGTATTTT | CASSFVLGTDTQYF
TRBJ2-1 | TRBD2 | TRBV20-1 | many | TGCAGTGCTAGACCCCCCCGGGGGACTATCCACAATGAGCAGTTCTTC | CSARPPRGTIHNEQFF
TRBJ1-1 | - | TRBV6-1 | many | TGTGCCAGCAGTGAATGGACGGGGCCTGACGAAGCTTTCTTT | CASSEWTGPDEAFF
TRBJ2-7 | - | TRBV5-1 | many | TGCGCCAGCCATTTGGAGGAACCTTCCTACGAGCAGTACTTC | CASHLEEPSYEQYF
TRBJ2-4 | - | TRBV2 | many | TGTGCCAGCAGATTCGACTGGGATGAAGCCAAAAACATTCAGTACTTC | CASRFDWDEAKNIQYF
TRBJ1-5 | - | TRBV12-3/TRBV12-4 | many | TGTGCCAGCAGTTCGTCAGGTGTTAGCAATCAGCCCCAGCATTTT | CASSSSGVSNQPQHF
TRBJ2-5 | - | TRBV3-1 | many | TGTGCCAGCAGCCAAGGGGCCCCTGCAACCCAGTACTTC | CASSQGAPATQYF
TRBJ2-5 | TRBD2 | TRBV18 | few | TGTGCCAGCTCCATACTAGCGGGAGTGGGACAAGAGACCCAGTACTTC | CASSILAGVGQETQYF
TRBJ2-5 | - | TRBV20-1 | few | TGCAGTGCTAGTTTGACAGGACGTGTCGAGGAGGCCCAGTACTTC | CSASLTGRVEEAQYF
TRBJ1-2 | TRBD1 | TRBV24-1 | - | TGTGCCACCAGTATAGGACAGGGGGAATATGGCTACACCTTC | CATSIGQGEYGYTF
TRBJ2-3 | - | TRBV6-1 | many | TGTGCCAGCAGTGAACGAGTACCCGCGTCACTAAGCACAGATACGCAGTATTTT | CASSERVPASLSTDTQYF
TRBJ1-5 | - | TRBV14 | - | TGTGCCAGCAGCCGAGGGGACCCACGCAATCAGCCCCAGCATTTT | CASSRGDPRNQPQHF
TRBJ1-2 | - | TRBV5-1 | - | TGCGCCAGCAGCTTGGTTGATCGGGGGTATGGCTACACCTTC | CASSLVDRGYGYTF
TRBJ2-5 | - | TRBV10-3 | many | TGTGCCACGCGACAGCCCCAAGAGACCCAGTACTTC | CATRQPQETQYF
TRBJ2-1 | - | TRBV7-2 | few | TGTGCCAGCAGCGTCACTAGATTTAATTACAATGAGCAGTTCTTC | CASSVTRFNYNEQFF
TRBJ2-1 | - | TRBV19 | - | TGTGCCAGTACTATCGGTCTGAACACCGGTGAGCAGTTCTTC | CASTIGLNTGEQFF
TRBJ2-2 | - | TRBV20-1 | - | TGCAGTGCCAGGGGCCAGGGCGGGGAGCTGTTCTTT | CSARGQGGELFF
TRBJ1-3 | - | TRBV28 | many | TGTGCCAGCAGTTCCGGGCGTTCTGGAAACACCATATATTTT | CASSSGRSGNTIYF
TRBJ2-1 | - | TRBV18 | many | TGTGCCAGCTCGCGCGAGATTACGAGCTCCTACAATGAGCAGTTCTTC | CASSREITSSYNEQFF
TRBJ2-2 | - | TRBV12-3/TRBV12-4 | many | TGTGCCAGCAGTCCCATCTTACGGGAGCTGTTTTTT | CASSPILRELFF
TRBJ2-5 | - | TRBV20-1 | many | TGCAGTGCTAGAGTACCGGGGAGGGAGACCCAGTACTTC | CSARVPGRETQYF
TRBJ2-7 | - | TRBV3-1 | many | TGTGCCAGCAGCCAGGGAGTGGGACGGGGCCACGAGCAGTACTTC | CASSQGVGRGHEQYF
TRBJ2-3 | TRBD2 | TRBV10-1 | many | TGCGCCAGCAGTGCAGTAAAAGCGGGAGAGGCATTTATCATGGATACGCAGTATTTT | CASSAVKAGEAFIMDTQYF
TRBJ2-1 | TRBD2 | TRBV11-2 | many | TGTGCCAGCAGCTTGAGACTAGCGGGAGCTCTTTCGATCAATGAGCAGTTCTTC | CASSLRLAGALSINEQFF
TRBJ2-1 | TRBD1 | TRBV12-3/TRBV12-4 | many | TGTGCCAGCAGCCGGACAGGGGGTGAAGTCGATGAGCAGTTCTTC | CASSRTGGEVDEQFF
TRBJ2-5 | - | TRBV11-2 | many | TGTGCCAGCAGCCCCAGATCAGTCGGGAGCGGAAAAGAGACCCAGTACTTC | CASSPRSVGSGKETQYF
TRBJ2-1 | TRBD2 | TRBV7-3 | many | TGTGCCAGCAGCTCCTATGGGACTAGCGGGAGATTTGAGCAGTTCTTC | CASSSYGTSGRFEQFF
TRBJ2-1 | - | TRBV3-1 | many | TGTGCCAGCAGCCAGTTCGCGGGAAACAATGAGCAGTTCTTC | CASSQFAGNNEQFF
TRBJ2-1 | - | TRBV11-2 | few | TGTGCCAGCAGCCAAACTGGGGTCGATGAGCAGTTCTTC | CASSQTGVDEQFF
TRBJ2-1 | TRBD1 | TRBV5-6 | few | TGTGCCAGCAGGAATGTGGACAGGGGCTTGAATGAGCAGTTCTTC | CASRNVDRGLNEQFF
TRBJ2-7 | - | TRBV7-6 | many | TGTGCCAGCAGCTTAGCGACAGGACACCCCTACGAGCAGTACTTC | CASSLATGHPYEQYF
TRBJ2-5 | TRBD1 | TRBV5-6 | few | TGTGCCAGCAGCTTACAGGGGGGAGAAGAGACCCAGTACTTC | CASSLQGGEETQYF
TRBJ1-1 | TRBD1 | TRBV7-8 | - | TGTGCCAGCAGCCACGGGACAGGGAGGGACACTGAAGCTTTCTTT | CASSHGTGRDTEAFF
TRBJ2-6 | TRBD2 | TRBV7-9 | - | TGTGCCAGCAGCACCTGGGGGGGAGGGGCCAACGTCCTGACTTTC | CASSTWGGGANVLTF
TRBJ1-5 | TRBD1 | TRBV27 | many | TGTGCCAGCAGTTTATCGCGGACAGGGGGTGTTCTATTTAGCAATCAGCCCCAGCATTTT | CASSLSRTGGVLFSNQPQHF
TRBJ2-3 | - | TRBV6-4 | many | TGTGCCAGCAGTGACCCCCGGACAGATACGCAGTATTTT | CASSDPRTDTQYF
TRBJ1-4 | - | TRBV13 | - | TGTGCCAGCAGCTTAGGCCGGGGTTATGAGGAAAAACTGTTTTTT | CASSLGRGYEEKLFF
TRBJ1-6 | - | TRBV3-1 | - | TGTGCCGGCAGCCACCGGGATTCACCCCTCCACTTT | CAGSHRDSPLHF
TRBJ2-1 | - | TRBV7-8 | many | TGTGCCAGCAGCTTCGTGACAGGAAAGAACAATGAGCAGTTCTTC | CASSFVTGKNNEQFF
TRBJ2-2 | - | TRBV10-3 | - | TGTGCCATCAGTAAAAACCGGGGCACCGGGGAGCTGTTTTTT | CAISKNRGTGELFF
TRBJ1-1 | TRBD1 | TRBV2 | many | TGTGCCAGCAGTGATCCCGGGACAGCGAACACTGAAGCTTTCTTT | CASSDPGTANTEAFF
TRBJ2-1 | - | TRBV2 | - | TGTGCCAGCAGTGTCAAGACTACCACAGGGACAAGGGATGAGCAGTTCTTC | CASSVKTTTGTRDEQFF
TRBJ2-7 | TRBD2 | TRBV11-2 | many | TGTGCCAGCAGCTCCGGGACTAGCGGGAGGGGCGAGCAGTACTTC | CASSSGTSGRGEQYF
TRBJ1-5 | - | TRBV7-9 | many | TGTGCCAGCAGCTTAGACAGGATTATGACCCAGCATTTT | CASSLDRIMTQHF
TRBJ2-1 | TRBD2 | TRBV6-1 | - | TGTGCCAGCAGTAGGACTAGCGGGAGAAGCTCCTACAATGAGCAGTTCTTC | CASSRTSGRSSYNEQFF